A single sample is the source of the 27 T cell receptor beta chains below, sequenced in a study of post-analysis software for immune sequencing data. Notes on the study in general: Among 5 or 6 TRBV segments more frequent in patients than controls were TRBV5-6, TRBV5-1 and TRBV20-1.

What these receptors recognize is not known. Unique-molecular-identifier-tagged TCR beta cDNA libraries were used. TCRdb reprocessed the PCR reads with MiXCR, giving one entry per CDR3 protein. The sample holds around 710,000 distinct CDR3 sequences, around 46% seen once. The source material was blood. These TCRs come from a girl aged 5 to 17 with multiple sclerosis.

This clonotype has more than one count but fewer than ten. The chain is built from TRBV7-9 and TRBJ1-2; D remains ambiguous. V lost 3 bases, J lost 2 bases, and 7 bases lay in between. The germline gives CDR1 SEHNR, CDR2 FQNEAQ (reference sequence). The CDR3 spans 13 residues. CDR3 loop: CASSFVGNYGYTF. Here the CDR3 DNA reads TGTGCCAGCAGCTTTGTTGGAAACTATGGCTACACCTTC.

The chain joins TRBV9 to TRBJ2-1; no clear D. The germline V gene has CDR1 SGDLS and CDR2 YYNGEE. The CDR3 runs to 12 residues. V shed 3 bases and J shed 8 bases, with 9 bases lying between them. CDR3 coding DNA: TGTGCCAGCAGCGCCCCCCCGCATGAGCAGTTCTTC. It is translated as CASSAPPHEQFF.

The CDR3 coding sequence is TGTGCCAGCAGTTACCACAGCGACACCGGGGAGCTGTTTTTT. Its protein product is CASSYHSDTGELFF. V and J are TRBV6-2 or TRBV6-3 and TRBJ2-2; D gene uncertain. V lost 2 bases and J 3 bases, leaving 7 bases between the germline ends. The length of the CDR3 is 14 residues. Germline assignment: CDR1 MNHEY and CDR2 SVGEGT.

This clonotype was counted only a few times. The chain recombines TRBV11-2 with TRBJ2-7; 7 nucleotides line up with TRBD2. V dropped 5 bases and J dropped 0; count of bases not matched to a gene: 10. CDR3 length: 16 amino acids. Germline V gives CDR1 SGHAT, CDR2 FQNNGV. CDR3 DNA: TGTGCCAGCAGCCACGGACGCAAGCGGGGCTCCTACGAGCAGTACTTC. It is translated as CASSHGRKRGSYEQYF.

V and J are TRBV12-3 or TRBV12-4 and TRBJ2-4, with unresolved D. V shed 4 bases and J shed 1 base, with 5 bases lying between them. The CDR3 spans 13 residues. The CDR3 DNA sequence: TGTGCCAGCAGTTCCAGGGCCAAAAACATTCAGTACTTC. It translates to CASSSRAKNIQYF.

This sequence joins TRBV20-1 and TRBJ1-2, with TRBD1 as a possible D gene (6 bases). Per the germline V gene, CDR1 is DFQATT and CDR2 is SNEGSKA (reference sequence). This CDR3 spans 13 amino acids. Trimming removed 6 bases at V and 5 bases at J, with 16 bases between. CDR3 sequence reads: CSAGGQNYYGYTF. In DNA form, the CDR3 reads TGCAGTGCCGGTGGACAGAATTATTATGGCTACACCTTC.

V gene TRBV5-1 combines with J gene TRBJ2-5; weak D call: TRBD2 (5 bases). V lost 0 bases, J lost 8 bases, and 14 bases lay in between. The CDR3 totals 14 residues. Germline values: CDR1 SGHRS, CDR2 YFSETQ. The CDR3 region is CASSLAEEGDTQYF. CDR3 in DNA: TGCGCCAGCAGCTTGGCCGAAGAGGGTGACACCCAGTACTTC.

J is TRBJ2-1 and V is TRBV4-2; 7 bases agree with TRBD2. Germline assignment: CDR1 LGHNA and CDR2 YNFKEQ. The V segment lost 1 base and the J segment 7 bases; nucleotides outside the gene matches: 16. There are 18 residues in the CDR3. CDR3 loop: CASSQGARLREPGNEQFF. DNA of the CDR3: TGTGCCAGCAGCCAAGGCGCAAGACTGCGGGAGCCGGGAAATGAGCAGTTCTTC.

This clonotype occurred a few times. This chain connects TRBV12-5 to TRBJ2-7; unclear D gene. The CDR3 spans 12 residues. V lost 5 bases and J lost 2, with 7 bases in between. The germline V gene encodes CDR1 LGHNT and CDR2 FRNRAP. The CDR3 coding sequence is TGTGCTAGTGGTCTTCAGGCCTACGAGCAGTACTTC. Translated: CASGLQAYEQYF.

The chain couples TRBV29-1 to TRBJ2-1; D is perhaps TRBD2 (5 bases). The germline V gene has CDR1 SQVTM and CDR2 ANQGSEA. V was clipped by 3 bases and J by 0 bases, with 12 bases between them. This CDR3 is 15 amino acids long. The CDR3 sequence: CSVDAGLGSYNEQFF. The CDR3 bases are TGCAGCGTTGACGCGGGTCTGGGCTCCTACAATGAGCAGTTCTTC.

The chain has TRBV27 and TRBJ1-4; possibly TRBD1 for D (5 bases). V lost 4 bases and J 2 bases, leaving 11 bases between the germline ends. The CDR3 runs 15 residues. The germline V gene has CDR1 MNHEY and CDR2 SMNVEV (reference sequence). The CDR3 nucleotides read TGTGCCAGCAGTTCCTTACAGGCGACTAATGAAAAACTGTTTTTT. Its translation is CASSSLQATNEKLFF.

The J gene is TRBJ2-1, the V gene TRBV5-1, with 11 bases aligning to TRBD2. This CDR3 has 16 residues. The germline V gene encodes CDR1 SGHRS and CDR2 YFSETQ. J lost 10 bases, V lost 4 bases, and 13 bases had no gene match. CDR3 loop: CASSPEGLAGGLEQFF. In DNA, the CDR3 is TGCGCCAGCAGCCCGGAGGGCCTAGCGGGAGGCTTGGAGCAGTTCTTC.

CDR3 sequence (DNA): TGTGCCAGCAGTTACTCCACTGGGGTCAATGAGCAGTTCTTC. Translation gives CASSYSTGVNEQFF. The chain has TRBV6-5 and TRBJ2-1; no definite D call. The CDR3 sequence is 14 residues long. Per the germline V gene, CDR1 is MNHEY and CDR2 is SVGAGI. Deletions cut 0 bases from V and 6 bases from J, with 9 bases between.

This clonotype was counted a few times. V gene TRBV5-1 combines with J gene TRBJ1-1; the D is unclear. CDR3 length equals 14 residues. The germline V gene has CDR1 SGHRS and CDR2 YFSETQ. The ends were cut back, 0 bases at V and 4 bases at J, with 10 bases in the middle. CDR3 nucleotide sequence: TGCGCCAGCAGCTTGGCCTATGCCTCCACTGAAGCTTTCTTT. This encodes CASSLAYASTEAFF.

The chain combines TRBV12-3 or TRBV12-4 with TRBJ2-1; no clear D. This CDR3 comprises 14 residues. V dropped 6 bases and J dropped 3 bases, with 12 bases sitting between them. The CDR3 sequence is CASRGSWGYNEQFF. The CDR3 DNA sequence: TGTGCCAGCAGGGGGTCCTGGGGCTACAATGAGCAGTTCTTC.

The chain joins TRBV7-9 to TRBJ2-7, with D tentatively TRBD1 or TRBD2 (5 bases each). The ends were cut back, 4 bases at V and 4 bases at J, with 17 bases in the middle. The CDR3 totals 15 residues. Germline lookup yields CDR1 SEHNR and CDR2 FQNEAQ (reference sequence). The CDR3 DNA reads TGTGCCAGCAGCTCCCGGGACCAGCTAGTATACGAGCAGTACGTC. Its translation is CASSSRDQLVYEQYV.

This sequence joins TRBV4-3 and TRBJ2-1; maybe TRBD2 (6 bases). Germline V CDR1 and CDR2: LGHNA, YSLEER. Trimming cost V 0 bases and J 8 bases, with 17 bases left between them. The CDR3 has 16 residues. The DNA of the CDR3 is TGCGCCAGCAGCCAAGATGAGACTAGGAGTAGGGATGAGCAGTTCTTC. Its translation: CASSQDETRSRDEQFF.

The V and J genes are TRBV10-3 and TRBJ2-1; D remains ambiguous. Germline CDR1 is ENHRY and CDR2 is SYGVKD. The V end lost 2 bases, the J end lost 1 base, and 12 bases lay between the germline ends. This CDR3 spans 16 amino acids. The CDR3 sequence: CAISEKGLGSYNEQFF. In DNA form, the CDR3 reads TGTGCCATCAGTGAGAAAGGGTTGGGGTCCTACAATGAGCAGTTCTTC.

The V call is TRBV10-2, the J call TRBJ2-7, with unresolved D. The germline V and J ends were trimmed by 3 bases and 5 bases, with 11 bases remaining between them. The CDR3 extends over 13 amino acids. The V gene's germline CDR1 is WSHSY and CDR2 SAAADI. CDR3 sequence: CASSEFPRNEQYF. CDR3 DNA sequence: TGCGCCAGCAGTGAATTTCCCAGGAACGAGCAGTACTTC.

This clonotype showed up just a few times. The chain combines TRBV20-1 with TRBJ2-7, with 7 bases fitting TRBD2. Trimming removed 6 bases from V and 3 bases from J; junction bases left unmatched: 11. Germline V gene data show CDR1 as DFQATT and CDR2 as SNEGSKA (reference sequence). CDR3 length: 14 amino acids. DNA for the CDR3: TGCAGTGCCTCTAGGTGGCGGGAGCGCTACGAGCAGTACTTC. Its protein is CSASRWRERYEQYF.

The V gene is TRBV11-2, the J gene TRBJ2-3; 7 positions match TRBD1. Germline CDR1 reads SGHAT; CDR2 reads FQNNGV. The CDR3 covers 16 residues. V was pared by 1 base and J by 0 bases, with 4 bases of the junction left unmatched. This CDR3 is CASSLGQGTSTDTQYF. Here the CDR3 DNA reads TGTGCCAGCAGCTTAGGACAGGGTACTAGCACAGATACGCAGTATTTT.

The rearrangement uses TRBV5-5 and TRBJ2-7, with 7 bases identical to TRBD2. Germline V gives CDR1 SGHKS, CDR2 YYEKEE (reference sequence). There are 12 residues in the CDR3. V was pared by 6 bases and J by 5 bases, with 5 bases of the junction left unmatched. The CDR3 spells CASTLSGNEQYF. CDR3 nucleotide sequence: TGTGCCAGCACCTTAAGCGGGAACGAGCAGTACTTC.

This clonotype came up a few times. V is TRBV27 and J is TRBJ2-7; a possible D gene is TRBD1 (6 bases). This CDR3 is built from 15 residues. Trimming pared 6 bases from V and 0 bases from J, leaving 15 bases between. Germline V gene lookup returns CDR1 MNHEY and CDR2 SMNVEV (reference sequence). The DNA of the CDR3 is TGTGCCAGCAGGTCCAGGGGTGCCCACTCCTACGAGCAGTACTTC. Its protein is CASRSRGAHSYEQYF.

This chain joins TRBV7-3 and TRBJ1-4; possible D gene TRBD1, 6 bases. This CDR3 is built from 13 residues. Deletions cut 6 bases from V and 7 bases from J, with 12 bases between. Germline CDR1 and CDR2: SGHTA and FQGTGA. The CDR3 loop reads CASSKGVGEKLFF. In DNA, the CDR3 is TGTGCCAGCAGTAAGGGGGTTGGTGAAAAACTGTTTTTT.

The chain has TRBV6-5 and TRBJ2-7, with 11 bases matching TRBD2. Per the germline V gene, CDR1 is MNHEY and CDR2 is SVGAGI. This CDR3 contains 15 residues. V lost 6 bases, J lost 0 bases, and 4 bases stayed unmatched. The CDR3 DNA is TGTGCCAGCAGATTACTAGCGGGAGCCTCCTACGAGCAGTACTTC. Its translation is CASRLLAGASYEQYF.

The CDR3 region has the DNA TGCAGCGTTCAGGGGTCCCCCACCGGGGAGCTGTTTTTT. It codes for CSVQGSPTGELFF. The rearrangement uses TRBV29-1 and TRBJ2-2, with D possibly matching TRBD1 (6 bases). Germline CDR1 and CDR2: SQVTM and ANQGSEA. There are 13 residues in the CDR3. Trimming pared 5 bases from V and 4 bases from J, leaving 11 bases between.

The chain carries TRBV6-5 and TRBJ2-5, with 8 bases aligning to TRBD1. V gave up 2 bases and J gave up 3 bases; unmatched junction bases: 2. CDR3 size: 14 residues. CDR1 is MNHEY and CDR2 is SVGAGI in the germline V gene. The CDR3 reads CASSYATGEETQYF. The CDR3 DNA is TGTGCCAGCAGTTACGCGACAGGGGAAGAGACCCAGTACTTC.